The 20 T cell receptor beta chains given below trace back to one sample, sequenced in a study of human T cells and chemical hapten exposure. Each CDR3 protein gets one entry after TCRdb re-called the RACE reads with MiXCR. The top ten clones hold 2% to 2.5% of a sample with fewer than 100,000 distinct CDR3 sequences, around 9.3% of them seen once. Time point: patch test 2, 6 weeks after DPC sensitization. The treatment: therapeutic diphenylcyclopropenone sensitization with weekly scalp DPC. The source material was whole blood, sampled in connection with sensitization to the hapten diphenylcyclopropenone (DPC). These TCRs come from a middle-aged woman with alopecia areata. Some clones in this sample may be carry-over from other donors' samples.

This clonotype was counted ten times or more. The chain's CDR3 is CASWGQASYEQYF. The CDR3 region has the DNA TGTGCCAGCTGGGGACAGGCAAGCTACGAGCAGTACTTC. The chain carries TRBV28 and TRBJ2-7; 8 positions match TRBD1. CDR3 length equals 13 residues. Germline-derived CDR1 and CDR2 are MDHEN and SYDVKM. V shed 8 bases and J 3 bases; nucleotides not matched to a gene: 6. The whole variable domain, remainder taken from reference TRBV28 and TRBJ2-7, is DVKVTQSSRYLVKRTGEKVFLECVQDMDHENMFWYRQDPGLGLRLIYFSYDVKMKEKGDIPEGYSVSREKKERFSLILESASTNQTSMYLCASWGQASYEQYFGPGTRLTVT.

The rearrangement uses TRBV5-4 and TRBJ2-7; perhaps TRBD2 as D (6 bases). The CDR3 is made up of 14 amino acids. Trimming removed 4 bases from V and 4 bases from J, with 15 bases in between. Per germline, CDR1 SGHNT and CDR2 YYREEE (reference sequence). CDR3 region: CASSTDGTLYEQYF. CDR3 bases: TGTGCCAGCAGCACCGACGGGACTCTTTACGAGCAGTACTTC.

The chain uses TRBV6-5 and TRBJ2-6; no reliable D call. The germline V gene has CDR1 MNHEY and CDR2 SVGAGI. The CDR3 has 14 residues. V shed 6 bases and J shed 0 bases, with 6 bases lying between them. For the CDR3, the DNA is TGTGCCAGCAGAAGAGACTCTGGGGCCAACGTCCTGACTTTC. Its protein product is CASRRDSGANVLTF.

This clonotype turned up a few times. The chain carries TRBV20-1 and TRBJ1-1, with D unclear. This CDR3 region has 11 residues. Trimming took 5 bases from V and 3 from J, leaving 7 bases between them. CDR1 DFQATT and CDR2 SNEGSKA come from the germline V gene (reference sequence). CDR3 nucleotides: TGCAGTGCTCGCTACGACACTGAAGCTTTCTTT. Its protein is CSARYDTEAFF.

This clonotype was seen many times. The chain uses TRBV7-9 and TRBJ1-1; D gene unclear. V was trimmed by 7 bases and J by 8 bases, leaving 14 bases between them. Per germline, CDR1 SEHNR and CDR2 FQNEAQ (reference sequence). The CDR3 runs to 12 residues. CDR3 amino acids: CASTWAAEEAFF. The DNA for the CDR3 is TGTGCCAGCACCTGGGCGGCGGAGGAAGCTTTCTTT.

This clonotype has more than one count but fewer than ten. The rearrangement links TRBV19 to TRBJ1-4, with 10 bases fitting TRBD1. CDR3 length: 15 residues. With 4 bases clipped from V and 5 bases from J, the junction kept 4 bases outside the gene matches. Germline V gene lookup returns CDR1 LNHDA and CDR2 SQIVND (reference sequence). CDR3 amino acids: CASSTPGQGNEKLFF. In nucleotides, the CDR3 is TGTGCCAGTAGTACCCCGGGACAGGGGAATGAAAAACTGTTTTTT.

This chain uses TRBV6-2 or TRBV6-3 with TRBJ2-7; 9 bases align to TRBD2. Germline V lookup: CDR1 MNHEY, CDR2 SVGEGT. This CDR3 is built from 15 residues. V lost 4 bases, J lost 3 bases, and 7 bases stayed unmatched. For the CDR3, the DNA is TGTGCCAGCAGTTTGACTAGCGGACCTGGCTACGAGCAGTACTTC. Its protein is CASSLTSGPGYEQYF.

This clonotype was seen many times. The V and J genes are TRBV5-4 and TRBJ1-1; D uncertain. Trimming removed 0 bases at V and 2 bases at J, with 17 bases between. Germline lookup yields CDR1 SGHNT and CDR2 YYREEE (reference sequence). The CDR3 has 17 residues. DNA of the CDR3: TGTGCCAGCAGCTTGGTGCGGAAAAGCTCGTCAAACACTGAAGCTTTCTTT. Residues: CASSLVRKSSSNTEAFF.

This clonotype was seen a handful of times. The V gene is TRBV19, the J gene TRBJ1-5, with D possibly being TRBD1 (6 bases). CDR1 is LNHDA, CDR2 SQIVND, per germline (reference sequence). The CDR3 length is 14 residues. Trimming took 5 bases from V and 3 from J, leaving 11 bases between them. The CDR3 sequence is CASSARDNNQPQHF. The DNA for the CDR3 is TGTGCCAGTAGTGCCCGGGACAACAATCAGCCCCAGCATTTT.

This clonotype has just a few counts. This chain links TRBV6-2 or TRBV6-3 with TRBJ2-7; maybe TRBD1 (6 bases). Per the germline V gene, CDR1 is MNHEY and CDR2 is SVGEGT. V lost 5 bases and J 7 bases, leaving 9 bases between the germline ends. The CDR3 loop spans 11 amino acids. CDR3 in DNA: TGTGCCAGCAGTACAGGGAGAGAGCAGTACTTC. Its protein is CASSTGREQYF.

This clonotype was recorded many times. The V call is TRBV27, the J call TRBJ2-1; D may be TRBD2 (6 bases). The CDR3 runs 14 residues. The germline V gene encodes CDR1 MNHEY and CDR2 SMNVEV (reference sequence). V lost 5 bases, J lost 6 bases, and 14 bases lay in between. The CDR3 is CASSITGLVNEQFF. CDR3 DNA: TGTGCCAGCAGTATAACGGGACTTGTCAATGAGCAGTTCTTC.

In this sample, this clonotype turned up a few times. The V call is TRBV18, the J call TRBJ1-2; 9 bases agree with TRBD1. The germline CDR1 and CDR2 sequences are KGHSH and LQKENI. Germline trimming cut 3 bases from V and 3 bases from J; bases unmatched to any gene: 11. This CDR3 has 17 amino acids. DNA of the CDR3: TGTGCCAGCTCACCGGGACAGGGTGGCGACTGGGACTATGGCTACACCTTC. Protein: CASSPGQGGDWDYGYTF.

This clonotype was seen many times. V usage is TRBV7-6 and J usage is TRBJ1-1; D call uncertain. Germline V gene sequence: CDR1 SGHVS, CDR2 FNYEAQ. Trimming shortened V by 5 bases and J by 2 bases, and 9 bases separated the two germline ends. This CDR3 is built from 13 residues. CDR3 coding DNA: TGTGCCAGCAGCCGCAACTTTAACACTGAAGCTTTCTTT. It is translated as CASSRNFNTEAFF.

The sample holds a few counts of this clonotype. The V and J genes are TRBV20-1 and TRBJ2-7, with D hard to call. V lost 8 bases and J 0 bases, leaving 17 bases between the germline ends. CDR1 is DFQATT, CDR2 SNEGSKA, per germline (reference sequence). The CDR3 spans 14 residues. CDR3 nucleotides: TGCAGTACTATTCCTCTGACAAGCTCCTACGAGCAGTACTTC. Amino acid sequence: CSTIPLTSSYEQYF.

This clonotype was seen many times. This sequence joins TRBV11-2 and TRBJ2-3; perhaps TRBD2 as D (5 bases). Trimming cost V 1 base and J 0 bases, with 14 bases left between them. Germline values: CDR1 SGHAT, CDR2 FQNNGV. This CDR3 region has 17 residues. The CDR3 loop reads CASSLGQVTRSTDTQYF. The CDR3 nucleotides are TGTGCCAGCAGCTTAGGTCAGGTCACTAGAAGCACAGATACGCAGTATTTT.

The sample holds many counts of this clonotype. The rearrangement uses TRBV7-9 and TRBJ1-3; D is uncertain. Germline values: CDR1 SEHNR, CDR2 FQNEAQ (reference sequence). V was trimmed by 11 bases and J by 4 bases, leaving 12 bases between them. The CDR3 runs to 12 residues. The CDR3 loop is CADVSIGNTIYF. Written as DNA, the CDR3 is TGTGCCGACGTGTCGATAGGAAACACCATATATTTT.

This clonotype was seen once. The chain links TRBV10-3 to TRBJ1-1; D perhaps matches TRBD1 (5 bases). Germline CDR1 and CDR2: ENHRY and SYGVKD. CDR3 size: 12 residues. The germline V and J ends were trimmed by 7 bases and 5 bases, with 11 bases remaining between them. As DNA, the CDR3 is TGTGCCATCAAGGAGGGGAGGACTGAAGCTTTCTTT. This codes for CAIKEGRTEAFF.

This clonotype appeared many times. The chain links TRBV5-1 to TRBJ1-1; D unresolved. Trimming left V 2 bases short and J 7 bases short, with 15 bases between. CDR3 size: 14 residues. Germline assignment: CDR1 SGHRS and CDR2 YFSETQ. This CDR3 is CASSFNGEFDEAFF. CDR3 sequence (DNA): TGCGCCAGCAGCTTCAACGGGGAATTCGATGAAGCTTTCTTT. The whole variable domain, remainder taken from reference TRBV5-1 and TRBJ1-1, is KAGVTQTPRYLIKTRGQQVTLSCSPISGHRSVSWYQQTPGQGLQFLFEYFSETQRNKGNFPGRFSGRQFSNSRSEMNVSTLELGDSALYLCASSFNGEFDEAFFGQGTRLTVV.

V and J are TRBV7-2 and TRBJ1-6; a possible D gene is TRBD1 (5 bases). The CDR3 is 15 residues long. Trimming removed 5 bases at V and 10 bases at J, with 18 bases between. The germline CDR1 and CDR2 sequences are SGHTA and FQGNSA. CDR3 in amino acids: CASSPSRAGSSPLHF. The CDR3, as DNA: TGTGCCAGCAGCCCCTCCAGGGCAGGGAGCTCACCCCTCCACTTT.

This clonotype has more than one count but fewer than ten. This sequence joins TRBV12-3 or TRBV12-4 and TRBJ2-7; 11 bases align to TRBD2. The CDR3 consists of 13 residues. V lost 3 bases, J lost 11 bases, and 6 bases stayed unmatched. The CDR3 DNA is TGTGCCAGCAGTTTGAGTAGCGGGAGGGCGGAGTACTTC. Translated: CASSLSSGRAEYF.